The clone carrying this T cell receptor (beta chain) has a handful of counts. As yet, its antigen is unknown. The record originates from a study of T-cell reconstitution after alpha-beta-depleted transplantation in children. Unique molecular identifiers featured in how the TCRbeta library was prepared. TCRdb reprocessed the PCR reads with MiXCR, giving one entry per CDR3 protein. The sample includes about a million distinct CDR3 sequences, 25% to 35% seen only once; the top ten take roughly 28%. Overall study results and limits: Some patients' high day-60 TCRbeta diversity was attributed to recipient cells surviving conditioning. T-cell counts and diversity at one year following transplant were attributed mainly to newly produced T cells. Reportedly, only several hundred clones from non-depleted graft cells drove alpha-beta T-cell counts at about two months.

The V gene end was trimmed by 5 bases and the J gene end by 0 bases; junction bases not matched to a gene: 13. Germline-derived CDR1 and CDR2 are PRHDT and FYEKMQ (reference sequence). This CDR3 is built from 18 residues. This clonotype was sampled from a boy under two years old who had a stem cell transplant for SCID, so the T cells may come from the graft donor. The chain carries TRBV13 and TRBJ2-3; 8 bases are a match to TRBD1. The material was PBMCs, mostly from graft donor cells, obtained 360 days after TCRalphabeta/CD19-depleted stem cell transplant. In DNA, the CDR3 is TGTGCCAGCAGCCCCGGGACAGGACGTCCCCCTAGCACAGATACGCAGTATTTT. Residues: CASSPGTGRPPSTDTQYF.